The 4 T cell receptor beta chains below come from one sample, sequenced in a study of CXCR3-negative and CXCR3-positive naive CD8 T cells. Study results and caveats: Hydrophobicity was higher for TRB CDR3s found in CXCR3-positive naive cells than in CXCR3-negative naive cells.

It was by 5' RACE with UMI labels that the TRB cDNA libraries were prepared. TCRdb reprocessed the 5' RACE reads, keeping one entry per CDR3 protein, no DNA. Its table lists 100,000 or so distinct CDR3 sequences. For these receptors, no antigen is known. The source material was naive CXCR3+ CD8+ T cells from blood. Subset: CD45RO-CCR7+CD27+CD95- naive CD8+ T cells expressing CXCR3 (TNR3+). The source is a human donor in good health. Some clones in this sample may be carry-over from other donors' samples.

The genes are TRBV11-2 and TRBJ2-1. Germline CDR1 SGHAT, CDR2 FQNNGV. The CDR3 runs to 15 residues. CDR3 region: CASSFAASSYNEQFF.

The genes are TRBV6-5 and TRBJ2-3; TCRdb lists TRBD1, though no DNA is available to test this call. Germline CDR1 is MNHEY and CDR2 is SVGAGI. The CDR3 is made up of 16 amino acids. The CDR3 region is CASSYAPGEDTDTQYF.

The chain joins TRBV14 to TRBJ2-5; TCRdb reports TRBD2, a call that lacks DNA to check it against. The germline gives CDR1 SGHDN, CDR2 FVKESK. This CDR3 comprises 15 residues. CDR3 sequence reads: CASSQDGPLQETQYF. Full variable domain (remainder filled in from reference TRBV14 and TRBJ2-5): EAGVTQFPSHSVIEKGQTVTLRCDPISGHDNLYWYRRVMGKEIKFLLHFVKESKQDESGMPNNRFLAERTGGTYSTLKVQPAELEDSGVYFCASSQDGPLQETQYFGPGTRLLVL.

This chain links TRBV12-3 or TRBV12-4 with TRBJ2-1; TCRdb's D gene call, TRBD2, goes unchecked for lack of DNA. This CDR3 contains 16 residues. The CDR3 here is CASSPRTSGVYNEQFF.